This entry lists 14 T cell receptor beta chains sequenced from one sample in a study of molecular identifiers for immune sequencing clone quantification. A single record per CDR3 protein comes from TCRdb applying MiXCR to the PCR reads. The data contain some 66,000 distinct CDR3 sequences, 15% to 20% of them singletons. Sequenced material: naive CD8+ T cells from blood, with Jurkat cell RNA spiked in. Subset meaning: FACS-sorted CD8+CD4-CCR7+CD45RA+ naive T cells. The origin of the receptors is a human donor in good health. Some libraries in this study had Jurkat cell RNA spiked in.

The table lists this clonotype with many counts. The chain combines TRBV14 with TRBJ2-7, with no clear D. CDR1 SGHDN and CDR2 FVKESK come from the germline V gene. V was cut by 0 bases and J by 6 bases, with 6 bases left in between. The CDR3 runs to 12 residues. This CDR3 is CASSQDYGEQYF. The DNA of the CDR3 is TGTGCCAGCAGCCAAGATTACGGCGAGCAGTACTTC.

In regard to this clonotype: The junction does not match germline at one end; this may be a read error. The V and J genes are TRBV27 and TRBJ2-7; 10 nucleotides match TRBD2. Per germline, CDR1 MNHEY and CDR2 SMNVEV (reference sequence). The CDR3 is 14 amino acids. The CDR3 loop reads CASGLAGGLHEQYF. CDR3 in DNA: TGTGCCAGCGGTTTAGCGGGAGGTCTGCACGAGCAGTACTTC.

Concerning this clonotype itself: A clone one base away is much larger, so this may be a read error. The missing conserved phenylalanine or tryptophan at the end of this CDR3 makes a read error likely. The chain carries TRBV4-1 and TRBJ2-4; the D is unclear. The CDR3 runs 15 residues. Germline lookup yields CDR1 MGHRA and CDR2 YSYEKL. Trimming removed 1 base from V and 0 bases from J, with 7 bases in between. The CDR3 nucleotides read TGCGCCAGCAGCCAAGCTCCGATAGCCAAAAACATTCAGTACTCC. Translated: CASSQAPIAKNIQYS.

This clonotype was seen repeatedly, ten times or more. The chain recombines TRBV18 with TRBJ1-1; no reliable D call. V lost 3 bases and J lost 0, with 11 bases in between. CDR1 KGHSH and CDR2 LQKENI come from the germline V gene. This CDR3 has 15 amino acids. This chain's CDR3 is CASSPGSYMNTEAFF. The CDR3 DNA follows: TGTGCCAGCTCACCTGGGAGTTATATGAACACTGAAGCTTTCTTT.

With regard to this clonotype: This is likely a read error, given that the CDR3 carries no conserved phenylalanine or tryptophan at its end. The chain links TRBV11-3 to TRBJ2-7, with D perhaps TRBD2 (6 bases). The germline CDR1 and CDR2 sequences are SGHNT and YENEEA. The CDR3 contains 13 residues. The V and J ends lost 1 base and 2 bases respectively, with 6 bases between them. CDR3 coding DNA: TGTGCCAGCAGCTTAGGGACTACCTACGAGCAGTACCTC. Translating it yields CASSLGTTYEQYL.

This clonotype was recorded many times. Here the CDR3 reads CASSPPGTLAGNEQFF. CDR3 bases: TGTGCCAGCAGTCCACCCGGGACTCTAGCGGGCAATGAGCAGTTCTTC. The rearrangement uses TRBV25-1 and TRBJ2-1; the match to TRBD2 covers 8 bases. The germline V gene has CDR1 MGHDK and CDR2 SYGVNS. This CDR3 comprises 16 residues. The ends lost 5 bases at V and 6 bases at J; junction bases unmatched: 12. Full variable domain (remainder filled in from reference TRBV25-1 and TRBJ2-1): EADIYQTPRYLVIGTGKKITLECSQTMGHDKMYWYQQDPGMELHLIHYSYGVNSTEKGDLSSESTVSRIRTEHFPLTLESARPSHTSQYLCASSPPGTLAGNEQFFGPGTRLTVL.

In its sample, this clonotype was seen many times. The chain uses TRBV20-1 and TRBJ2-1; D is unclear. The CDR3 sequence is 13 residues long. V lost 3 bases, J lost 3 bases, and 9 bases lay in between. Germline values: CDR1 DFQATT, CDR2 SNEGSKA (reference sequence). CDR3 amino acids: CSASGNSYNEQFF. DNA for the CDR3: TGCAGTGCTAGTGGGAACAGCTACAATGAGCAGTTCTTC.

The rearrangement links TRBV27 to TRBJ2-7; 7 bases line up with TRBD1. Germline V lookup: CDR1 MNHEY, CDR2 SMNVEV (reference sequence). The CDR3 is made up of 12 amino acids. The ends lost 5 bases at V and 7 bases at J; junction bases unmatched: 5. The CDR3: CASSPTTGEQYF. The CDR3 region has the DNA TGTGCCAGCAGTCCGACGACAGGGGAGCAGTACTTC.

Many counts were recorded for this clonotype. The chain has TRBV7-2 and TRBJ2-1; D may be TRBD1 or TRBD2 (5 bases each). The germline V gene has CDR1 SGHTA and CDR2 FQGNSA. The CDR3 length is 15 residues. Between the trimmed V and J ends, which lost 0 bases and 0 bases, there was a span of 6 bases. The CDR3 protein is CASSLAGDSYNEQFF. The DNA for the CDR3 is TGTGCCAGCAGCTTAGCGGGGGACTCCTACAATGAGCAGTTCTTC. Together with reference TRBV7-2 and TRBJ2-1, the CDR3 gives the full variable domain: GAGVSQSPSNKVTEKGKDVELRCDPISGHTALYWYRQSLGQGLEFLIYFQGNSAPDKSGLPSDRFSAERTGGSVSTLTIQRTQQEDSAVYLCASSLAGDSYNEQFFGPGTRLTVL.

As to this clonotype: A read error may explain this, as a much larger clone is one base away. This chain joins TRBV6-5 and TRBJ1-4; the D is unclear. Germline-derived CDR1 and CDR2 are MNHEY and SVGAGI. This CDR3 is 14 amino acids long. The V end was cut by 8 bases, the J end by 0 bases, with 10 bases between. CDR3 nucleotide sequence: TGTGCCAGCGAACGAGGGACAACTAATGAAAAACTGTTTTTT. It codes for CASERGTTNEKLFF.

This clonotype was counted at least ten times. The rearrangement links TRBV20-1 to TRBJ2-7, with TRBD2 matching over 12 bases. From germline, CDR1 is DFQATT and CDR2 SNEGSKA (reference sequence). The CDR3 is 15 amino acids. The ends lost 1 base at V and 1 base at J; junction bases unmatched: 2. CDR3 sequence: CSARVLAGGSYEQYF. The DNA for the CDR3 is TGCAGTGCTAGAGTCCTAGCGGGAGGGTCCTACGAGCAGTACTTC.

In its sample, this clonotype was seen many times. V gene TRBV13 combines with J gene TRBJ2-5; D may be TRBD1 (5 bases). The V and J ends lost 4 bases and 8 bases respectively, with 17 bases between them. CDR3 length: 14 amino acids. Germline V lookup: CDR1 PRHDT, CDR2 FYEKMQ (reference sequence). Here the CDR3 reads CASSSGHPKNTQYF. In DNA form, the CDR3 reads TGTGCCAGCAGCTCCGGACACCCGAAGAACACCCAGTACTTC.

This clonotype was counted ten times or more. This sequence joins TRBV24-1 and TRBJ1-1; 7 bases align to TRBD1. The CDR3 extends over 15 amino acids. From germline, CDR1 is KGHDR and CDR2 SFDVKD. J was trimmed by 8 bases and V by 7 bases; bases with no gene match: 15. The CDR3 nucleotides read TGTGCCACCAGCCGTGTACGGAAAACGGGACAGGAAGCTTTCTTT. Protein sequence: CATSRVRKTGQEAFF.

This clonotype has at least ten counts. The V gene is TRBV28, the J gene TRBJ2-4, with D hard to call. Trimming left V 5 bases short and J 2 bases short, with 7 bases between. This CDR3 contains 13 residues. From germline, CDR1 is MDHEN and CDR2 SYDVKM. The CDR3, as DNA: TGTGCCAGCAGTATAGGAACCAAAAACATTCAGTACTTC. Residues: CASSIGTKNIQYF.